This TCR beta chain was recorded in a study of glioma-infiltrating T cells after dendritic cell vaccination. Study as a whole: Treatment, given 2003 to 2012, was autologous tumor lysate-pulsed dendritic cell vaccination. Study-wide findings and caveats: Survival was not directly related to TCR clonality in these patients. Patients with more pretreatment TILs had longer time to progression and survival.

Germline V gene data show CDR1 as LNHNV and CDR2 as YYDKDF (reference sequence). Trimming cost V 4 bases and J 5 bases; bases outside gene matches: 3. This CDR3 region has 15 residues. Measured with immunoSEQ multiplex PCR; TCRdb has only the in-frame clones, and not every one. This table has about 67,000 clones, 81% appearing once. All glioblastoma patients lacked an isocitrate dehydrogenase mutation. As concerns this clone: What it binds is unknown.

The receptor was isolated from a human donor with glioblastoma. V is TRBV15 and J is TRBJ1-5; 12 nucleotides line up with TRBD1. The sample consisted of blood, taken before dendritic cell vaccination. The CDR3 coding sequence is TGTGCCACCAGCACCGGGACAGGGGGCTATCAGCCCCAGCATTTT. Protein: CATSTGTGGYQPQHF.